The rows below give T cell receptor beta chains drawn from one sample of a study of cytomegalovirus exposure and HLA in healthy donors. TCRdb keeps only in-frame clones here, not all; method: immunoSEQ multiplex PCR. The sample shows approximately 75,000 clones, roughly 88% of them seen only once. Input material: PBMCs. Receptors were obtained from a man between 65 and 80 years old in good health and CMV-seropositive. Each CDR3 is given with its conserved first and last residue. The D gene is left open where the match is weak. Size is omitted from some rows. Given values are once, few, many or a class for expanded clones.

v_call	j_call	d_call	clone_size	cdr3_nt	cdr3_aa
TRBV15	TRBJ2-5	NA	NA	TGTGCCACCAGCAGAGATAACAGACAAGAGACCCAGTACTTC	CATSRDNRQETQYF
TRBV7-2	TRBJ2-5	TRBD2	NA	TGTGCCAGCAGCAGTGGACTAGCGGGGCAAGAGACCCAGTACTTC	CASSSGLAGQETQYF
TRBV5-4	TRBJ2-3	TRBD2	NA	TGTGCCAGCACCCCAATAGCGGGAGGAGGAGGCACAGATACGCAGTATTTT	CASTPIAGGGGTDTQYF
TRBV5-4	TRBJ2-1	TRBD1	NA	TGTGCCAGCAGCCAACAGGGGGGAGATGAGCAGTTCTTC	CASSQQGGDEQFF
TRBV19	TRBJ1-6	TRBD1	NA	TGTGCCAGTACCCCGAAGGGACAGGGCCGACCTTCACCCCTCCACTTT	CASTPKGQGRPSPLHF
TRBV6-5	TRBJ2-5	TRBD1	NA	TGTGCCAGCAGTGGGAGGACAGGGGGGATCGAGACCCAGTACTTC	CASSGRTGGIETQYF
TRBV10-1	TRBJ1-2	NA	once	TGCGCCAGCAGTGAGTGGACCGGGAGTGGCTACACCTTC	CASSEWTGSGYTF
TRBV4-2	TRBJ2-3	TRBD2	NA	TGTGCCAGCAGCCAAGCCGGGGGGTATGGAGATACGCAGTATTTT	CASSQAGGYGDTQYF
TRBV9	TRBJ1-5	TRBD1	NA	TGTGCCAGCAGCGCTCAGGGGGCTGAGCAGCCCCAGCATTTT	CASSAQGAEQPQHF
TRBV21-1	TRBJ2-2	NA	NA	TGTGCCAGCAGCTCGGAGGCCTCAAGGGAAGACGGGGAGCTGTTTTTT	CASSSEASREDGELFF
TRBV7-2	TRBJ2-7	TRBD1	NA	TGTGCCAGCAGCTTAGGGGACAGGTCCTACGAGCAGTACTTC	CASSLGDRSYEQYF
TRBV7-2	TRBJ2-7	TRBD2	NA	TGTGCCAGCAGCTTAGAAGGGGGACTAGCGGGAGGGAGGAACAAGCAGTACTTC	CASSLEGGLAGGRNKQYF
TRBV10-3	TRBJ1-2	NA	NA	TGTGCCATCAGTGAGTTCGAGCCAGGGGAATATCCCTATGGCTACACCTTC	CAISEFEPGEYPYGYTF
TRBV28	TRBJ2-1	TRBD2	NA	TGTGCCAGCAGTTTCGGTGGGACTAGCGGTAATGAGCAGTTCTTC	CASSFGGTSGNEQFF
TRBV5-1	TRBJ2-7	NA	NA	TGCGCCAGCAGTTTCCAGGGGCACGAGCAGTACTTC	CASSFQGHEQYF
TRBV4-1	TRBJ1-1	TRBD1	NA	TGCGCCAGCAGCCAAGTGTCCCGGGACAGGGGTCGGAACACTGAAGCTTTCTTT	CASSQVSRDRGRNTEAFF
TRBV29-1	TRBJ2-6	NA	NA	TGCAGCGTTGATCCCACCCGACAAGTAGGGGCCAACGTCCTGACTTTC	CSVDPTRQVGANVLTF
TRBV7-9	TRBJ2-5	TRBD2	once	TGTGCCAGCAGCCTGTGGACTAGTTTTATGGGAGAGACCCAGTACTTC	CASSLWTSFMGETQYF
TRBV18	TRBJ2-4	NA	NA	TGTGCCAGCTCACCACCGGTCATAACGGACATTCAGTACTTC	CASSPPVITDIQYF
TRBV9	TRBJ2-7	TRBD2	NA	TGTGCCAGCAGCGCCCAGACTAGCGGTCCCTACGAGCAGTACTTC	CASSAQTSGPYEQYF
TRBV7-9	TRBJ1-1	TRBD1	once	TGTGCCAGCAGCTTAGGTGTGGACAGGACTGAAGCTTTCTTT	CASSLGVDRTEAFF
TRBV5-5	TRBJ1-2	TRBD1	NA	TGTGCCAGCAGCTTGGCCGGGACAGGGGACTCATCACTGAGGGGCTACACCTTC	CASSLAGTGDSSLRGYTF
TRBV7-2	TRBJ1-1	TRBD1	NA	TGTGCCAGCAGCTTAGTGCAGGGGGCGCAAAACACTGAAGCTTTCTTT	CASSLVQGAQNTEAFF
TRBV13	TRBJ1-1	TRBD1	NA	TGTGCCAGCAGCTTAGGAGGACAGGGGGTAGCTGAAGCTTTCTTT	CASSLGGQGVAEAFF
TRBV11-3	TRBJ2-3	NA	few	TGTGCCAGCAGCTCGGGCACAGATACGCAGTATTTT	CASSSGTDTQYF
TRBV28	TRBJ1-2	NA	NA	TGTGCCAGCAGTCAGGGTCCGGCCGGCTACACCTTC	CASSQGPAGYTF
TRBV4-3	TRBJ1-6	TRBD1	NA	TGCGCCAGCAGCCAAGAGGCACAGGGGTATTCACCCCTCCACTTT	CASSQEAQGYSPLHF
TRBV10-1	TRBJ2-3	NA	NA	TGCGCCAGCAGTGAGCTACTTACCACAGATACGCAGTATTTT	CASSELLTTDTQYF
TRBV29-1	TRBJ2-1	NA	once	TGCAGCGCCTCGGGGTGGGAACTATACAATGAGCAGTTCTTC	CSASGWELYNEQFF
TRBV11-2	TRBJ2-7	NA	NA	TGTGCCAGCAGCTCCGAACGCTCAGGTTTCTACTCCTACGAGCAGTACTTC	CASSSERSGFYSYEQYF
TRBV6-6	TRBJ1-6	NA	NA	TGTGCCAGCAGTGGATCAGGGAATTCACCCCTCCACTTT	CASSGSGNSPLHF
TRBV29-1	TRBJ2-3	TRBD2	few	TGCAGCGCCGGACTAGTTCGGACAGATACGCAGTATTTT	CSAGLVRTDTQYF
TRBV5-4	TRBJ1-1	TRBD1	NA	TGTGCCAGCAGCTTGTTTCAGGGGGACACTGAAGCTTTCTTT	CASSLFQGDTEAFF
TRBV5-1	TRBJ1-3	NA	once	TGCGCCAGCACCCTAGGAGACTCTGGAAACACCATATATTTT	CASTLGDSGNTIYF
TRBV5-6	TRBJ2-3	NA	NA	TGTGCCAGCAGCTTGTATGGGCGGGGAGGCACAGATACGCAGTATTTT	CASSLYGRGGTDTQYF
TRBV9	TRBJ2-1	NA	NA	TGTGCCAGCAGCGTCTCAGCGGGTGGATACAATGAGCAGTTCTTC	CASSVSAGGYNEQFF
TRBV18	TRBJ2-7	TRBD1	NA	TGTGCCAGCTCATCGGGACAGAGCTACGAGCAGTACTTC	CASSSGQSYEQYF
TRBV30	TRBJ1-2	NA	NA	TGTGCCTGGAGTGCTGAGGGAAACTATGGCTACACCTTC	CAWSAEGNYGYTF
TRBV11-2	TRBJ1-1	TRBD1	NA	TGTGCCAGCAGCTTAGGGGAAGACAGGGCGCAAGCTTTCTTT	CASSLGEDRAQAFF
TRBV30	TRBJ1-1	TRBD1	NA	TGTGCCGCGGACAGGCAGAACACTGAAGCTTTCTTT	CAADRQNTEAFF
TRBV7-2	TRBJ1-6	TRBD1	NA	TGTGCCAGCAGTTTCGGACAGGGAAATTCACCCCTCCACTTT	CASSFGQGNSPLHF
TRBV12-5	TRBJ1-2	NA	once	TGTGCTAGTGGTTTGGTACAGTATGGCTACACCTTC	CASGLVQYGYTF
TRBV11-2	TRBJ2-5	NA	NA	TGTGCCAGCAGCTTAGGGGCCAGAGTCCAAGAGACCCAGTACTTC	CASSLGARVQETQYF
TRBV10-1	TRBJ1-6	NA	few	TGCGCCAGCAGAGCTAATCAAGAGGTGACCCTCCACTTT	CASRANQEVTLHF
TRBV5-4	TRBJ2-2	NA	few	TGTGCCAGCAGCCCGAGGATAGCTACGAACACCGGGGAGCTGTTTTTT	CASSPRIATNTGELFF
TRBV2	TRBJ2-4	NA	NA	TGTGCCAGCAGTGAAAGTACAGGGAGCAACATTCAGTACTTC	CASSESTGSNIQYF
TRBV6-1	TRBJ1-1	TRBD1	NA	TGTGCCAGCAGTGCCGGGACAGGGGTGAACACTGAAGCTTTCTTT	CASSAGTGVNTEAFF
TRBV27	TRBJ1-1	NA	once	TGTGCCAGCAGTTCGGGACAGAACACTGAAGCTTTCTTT	CASSSGQNTEAFF
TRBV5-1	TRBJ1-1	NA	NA	TGCGCCAGCAGCTTGAGTGGCAGAGGGACTGAAGCTTTCTTT	CASSLSGRGTEAFF